The 9 T cell receptor beta chains below all came from one sample that was sequenced in a study of sequential checkpoint blockade in melanoma. Specified treatment: randomized to nivolumab then ipilimumab (arm A) or the reverse (arm B). The protocol was immunoSEQ multiplex PCR, while the TCRdb copy is restricted to in-frame clones and leaves out a portion. This repertoire shows about 12,000 clones, approximately 80% found once; its top ten account for around half. This material consisted of CD8+ T cells sorted from blood (inferred from file names), taken from a patient given nivolumab and ipilimumab in sequence. The receptor source for this set is a human donor with melanoma.

The chain recombines TRBV19 with TRBJ2-7, with TRBD1 matching 8 bases. Germline lookup yields CDR1 LNHDA and CDR2 SQIVND (reference sequence). The junction had 7 bases not matched to a gene; V was cut back by 3 bases and J by 3 bases. This CDR3 spans 15 amino acids. CDR3 protein: CASSIRTGPGYEQYF. Here the CDR3 DNA reads TGTGCCAGTAGTATTCGGACAGGGCCGGGCTACGAGCAGTACTTC.

V gene TRBV10-3 combines with J gene TRBJ2-1; 10 nucleotides agree with TRBD1. Germline V gives CDR1 ENHRY, CDR2 SYGVKD. The V segment lost 4 bases and the J segment 3 bases; nucleotides outside the gene matches: 0. The CDR3 spans 14 residues. The CDR3 DNA reads as TGTGCCATCAGTGGGACAGGGGGCTACAATGAGCAGTTCTTC. Translated: CAISGTGGYNEQFF.

This clone was seen a single time. J is TRBJ1-5 and V is TRBV6-1; 7 nucleotides line up with TRBD1. The CDR3 has 17 amino acids. The V segment lost 4 bases and the J segment 0 bases; nucleotides outside the gene matches: 9. In germline, CDR1 is MNHNS, CDR2 SASEGT. The CDR3 region has the DNA TGTGCCAGCAGTGGCCGGGACAGCCAATATAGCAATCAGCCCCAGCATTTT. Encoded protein: CASSGRDSQYSNQPQHF.

V usage is TRBV28 and J usage is TRBJ1-6, with D perhaps TRBD1 (6 bases). Germline values: CDR1 MDHEN, CDR2 SYDVKM. This CDR3 spans 14 amino acids. Trimming pared 3 bases from V and 7 bases from J, leaving 10 bases between. The DNA for the CDR3 is TGTGCCAGCAGTTTCCAGGGGTACAATTCACCCCTCCACTTT. Translating it yields CASSFQGYNSPLHF.

The rearrangement joins TRBV7-9 to TRBJ2-7; 9 bases fit TRBD1. The germline V gene has CDR1 SEHNR and CDR2 FQNEAQ (reference sequence). With V trimmed by 2 bases and J by 5 bases, 10 bases remained unmatched. The CDR3 loop spans 16 amino acids. CDR3 DNA sequence: TGTGCCAGCAGCTTACAAGGGGGGACAGGGCCGAACGAGCAGTACTTC. Its protein product is CASSLQGGTGPNEQYF.

The chain couples TRBV6-6 to TRBJ2-3; 7 bases agree with TRBD2. Germline CDR1 is MNHNY and CDR2 is SVGAGI (reference sequence). This CDR3 is 14 amino acids long. V lost 8 bases to trimming and J lost 6 bases; unmatched junction nucleotides: 11. As DNA, the CDR3 is TGTGCCAGCCACGGGGAGGGGTGGCATGATACGCAGTATTTT. It specifies CASHGEGWHDTQYF.

This sequence joins TRBV5-8 and TRBJ1-1; D gene uncertain. The CDR3 length is 13 residues. The V and J ends lost 4 bases and 1 base respectively, with 8 bases between them. Germline CDR1 reads SGHTS; CDR2 reads YDEGEE. CDR3 DNA sequence: TGTGCCAGCAGCCGCCGGGGGAACACTGAAGCTTTCTTT. Translated: CASSRRGNTEAFF.

CDR3 bases: TGTGCCAGCAGTTTATCGGCCTCCTACGAGCAGTACTTC. Translated: CASSLSASYEQYF. This chain links TRBV27 with TRBJ2-7, with D unresolved. Trimming shortened V by 0 bases and J by 0 bases, and 3 bases separated the two germline ends. Germline V CDR1 and CDR2: MNHEY, SMNVEV (reference sequence). This CDR3 is built from 13 residues.

The rearrangement uses TRBV30 and TRBJ2-7; 12 bases are a match to TRBD2. The CDR3 consists of 14 residues. V trimming: 1 base; J trimming: 4 bases; junction bases outside the gene matches: 2. Germline CDR1 reads GTSNPN; CDR2 reads SVGIG (reference sequence). CDR3 DNA: TGTGCCTGGAGTGGGACTAGCGGGGTTTACGAGCAGTACTTC. Protein sequence: CAWSGTSGVYEQYF. Looking up the rest from reference TRBV30 and TRBJ2-7 gives the full variable domain: SQTIHQWPATLVQPVGSPLSLECTVEGTSNPNLYWYRQAAGRGLQLLFYSVGIGQISSEVPQNLSASRPQDRQFILSSKKLLLSDSGFYLCAWSGTSGVYEQYFGPGTRLTVT.